A single sample is the source of the 22 T cell receptor beta chains below, sequenced in a study of blood T cell repertoires in COVID-19. Clones were read by immunoSEQ multiplex PCR, and TCRdb kept only the in-frame ones, dropping some. The sample consists of hundreds of thousands of clones, 75% to 90% of them appearing once. Sequenced input: PBMCs or T cells enriched from blood (not recorded which). The receptors originated from a man under 40 who had recovered from COVID-19.

The rearrangement uses TRBV28 and TRBJ1-6; TRBD1 matches at 9 bases. CDR3 length: 16 residues. V trimming: 2 bases; J trimming: 6 bases; junction bases outside the gene matches: 5. CDR1 is MDHEN and CDR2 is SYDVKM in the germline V gene. The DNA for the CDR3 is TGTGCCAGCAGTTTAGATACGGGACAGGGTAATTCACCCCTCCACTTT. Its protein product is CASSLDTGQGNSPLHF.

This clone was seen a handful of times. Other nucleotide sequences from this sample produce the same CDR3. The chain is built from TRBV7-9 and TRBJ2-1; 10 bases line up with TRBD2. The length of the CDR3 is 15 residues. With V trimmed by 5 bases and J by 4 bases, 5 bases remained unmatched. Germline-derived CDR1 and CDR2 are SEHNR and FQNEAQ (reference sequence). The CDR3 loop is CASSAGTSEYNEQFF. Here the CDR3 DNA reads TGTGCCAGCAGCGCAGGGACTAGCGAATACAATGAGCAGTTCTTC.

The chain recombines TRBV19 with TRBJ2-7, with D possibly TRBD1 on 5 matching bases. Per germline, CDR1 LNHDA and CDR2 SQIVND (reference sequence). V lost 4 bases and J lost 7, with 20 bases in between. This CDR3 spans 15 amino acids. The CDR3 DNA is TGTGCCAGTAGTAAAAGCACCCAGGGAATTGGAGAGCAGTACTTC. Translating gives CASSKSTQGIGEQYF.

The chain uses TRBV6-5 and TRBJ1-4; D unclear. Germline CDR1 MNHEY, CDR2 SVGAGI. The CDR3 runs to 15 residues. Deletions cut 6 bases from V and 7 bases from J, with 18 bases between. The CDR3 region is CASSTDGSGIEKLFF. DNA of the CDR3: TGTGCCAGCAGCACCGACGGTTCGGGGATTGAAAAACTGTTTTTT.

This clone was detected only once. This chain connects TRBV12-3 or TRBV12-4 to TRBJ2-7; the D gene is possibly TRBD1 (6 bases). V dropped 2 bases and J dropped 5 bases, with 10 bases sitting between them. The CDR3 sequence is 13 residues long. The CDR3 nucleotides are TGTGCCAGCAGTTTATATGCAGGGGACGAGCAGTACTTC. It translates to CASSLYAGDEQYF.

V is TRBV2 and J is TRBJ1-1; 8 bases match TRBD1. Germline CDR1 SNHLY, CDR2 FYNNEI. Germline trimming cut 6 bases from V and 1 base from J; bases unmatched to any gene: 4. The CDR3 totals 14 residues. The CDR3 region is CASRHRGENTEAFF. The CDR3 nucleotides are TGTGCCAGCAGGCACAGGGGGGAGAACACTGAAGCTTTCTTT.

This chain connects TRBV12-5 to TRBJ2-7; 9 nucleotides match TRBD2. The CDR3 runs to 14 residues. V dropped 2 bases and J dropped 3; count of bases not matched to a gene: 2. CDR1 is LGHNT, CDR2 FRNRAP, per germline. For the CDR3, the DNA is TGTGCTAGTGGTTTGAATAGCGGGAGCTACGAGCAGTACTTC. Residues: CASGLNSGSYEQYF.

The gene calls are TRBV28 and TRBJ1-5; 11 bases are shared with TRBD1. CDR3 size: 16 residues. Germline V gene data show CDR1 as MDHEN and CDR2 as SYDVKM. V lost 5 bases, J lost 6 bases, and 9 bases stayed unmatched. The CDR3 here is CASSPGTGGWGQPQHF. The CDR3 nucleotides are TGTGCCAGCAGTCCCGGGACAGGGGGGTGGGGTCAGCCCCAGCATTTT.

J is TRBJ1-2 and V is TRBV6-5; maybe TRBD1 (5 bases). V shed 0 bases and J shed 5 bases, with 7 bases lying between them. This CDR3 is 13 amino acids long. Per the germline V gene, CDR1 is MNHEY and CDR2 is SVGAGI. CDR3 coding DNA: TGTGCCAGCAGTTACTCAGGGGTTTATGGCTACACCTTC. It translates to CASSYSGVYGYTF.

CDR3 amino acids: CASSSGQGGETQYF. Written as DNA, the CDR3 is TGTGCCAGCAGTTCGGGACAGGGTGGGGAGACCCAGTACTTC. The chain has TRBV2 and TRBJ2-5; 9 bases fit TRBD1. The germline V gene has CDR1 SNHLY and CDR2 FYNNEI. The junction had 6 bases not matched to a gene; V was cut back by 5 bases and J by 5 bases. This CDR3 contains 14 residues.

In DNA, the CDR3 is TGTGCCAGCAACCGCGGGACAGTCTATGAAAAACTGTTTTTT. Protein product: CASNRGTVYEKLFF. The chain combines TRBV19 with TRBJ1-4; the match to TRBD1 covers 7 bases. This CDR3 region has 14 residues. The germline V gene encodes CDR1 LNHDA and CDR2 SQIVND (reference sequence). Unmatched junction bases numbered 10, after V lost 9 bases and J lost 6 bases.

This clone showed up just once. The chain carries TRBV4-1 and TRBJ1-4; D may be TRBD1 (5 bases). Trimming shortened V by 8 bases and J by 5 bases, and 15 bases separated the two germline ends. CDR1 is MGHRA and CDR2 is YSYEKL in the germline V gene. The CDR3 spans 14 residues. The CDR3 spells CASGVGAKNEKLFF. The CDR3 DNA reads TGCGCCAGCGGGGTAGGGGCCAAGAATGAAAAACTGTTTTTT.

V gene TRBV19 combines with J gene TRBJ1-1; D ambiguous. Germline V gene sequence: CDR1 LNHDA, CDR2 SQIVND (reference sequence). The V end was cut by 5 bases, the J end by 6 bases, with 13 bases between. The CDR3 consists of 13 residues. CDR3 residues: CASSSPLAAEAFF. In DNA, the CDR3 is TGTGCCAGTAGTTCCCCGTTAGCTGCTGAAGCTTTCTTT.

The rearrangement links TRBV7-9 to TRBJ1-1; D is ambiguous. Trimming took 2 bases from V and 2 from J, leaving 3 bases between them. Germline V gene sequence: CDR1 SEHNR, CDR2 FQNEAQ (reference sequence). CDR3 length: 12 amino acids. The CDR3 DNA follows: TGTGCCAGCAGCTTATCTAACACTGAAGCTTTCTTT. Translated, it gives CASSLSNTEAFF.

V usage is TRBV28 and J usage is TRBJ2-7, with 8 nucleotides matching TRBD1. The CDR3 covers 14 residues. Trimming at V came to 6 bases and at J to 3 bases, leaving 7 bases not matched to a gene. Germline CDR1 and CDR2: MDHEN and SYDVKM. The CDR3 sequence: CASRLTGAFYEQYF. The CDR3 DNA sequence: TGTGCCAGCAGGCTGACAGGGGCCTTCTACGAGCAGTACTTC. The variable domain in full, completed from reference TRBV28 and TRBJ2-7, reads DVKVTQSSRYLVKRTGEKVFLECVQDMDHENMFWYRQDPGLGLRLIYFSYDVKMKEKGDIPEGYSVSREKKERFSLILESASTNQTSMYLCASRLTGAFYEQYFGPGTRLTVT.

The rearrangement joins TRBV6-5 to TRBJ1-1, with no clear D. Germline V gene sequence: CDR1 MNHEY, CDR2 SVGAGI. V was shortened by 5 bases and J by 4 bases, with 14 bases between the two germline ends. CDR3 length equals 14 residues. In nucleotides, the CDR3 is TGTGCCAGCAGTACTGCGGGCAAGGGCACTGAAGCTTTCTTT. Its protein product is CASSTAGKGTEAFF.

The gene calls are TRBV5-1 and TRBJ2-3; possibly TRBD1 for D (5 bases). CDR1 is SGHRS and CDR2 is YFSETQ in the germline V gene. CDR3 length: 14 residues. Trimming pared 4 bases from V and 2 bases from J, leaving 11 bases between. The CDR3 is CASSLQGYTDTQYF. Written as DNA, the CDR3 is TGCGCCAGCAGCCTCCAGGGTTACACAGATACGCAGTATTTT. Full variable domain (missing parts from reference TRBV5-1 and TRBJ2-3): KAGVTQTPRYLIKTRGQQVTLSCSPISGHRSVSWYQQTPGQGLQFLFEYFSETQRNKGNFPGRFSGRQFSNSRSEMNVSTLELGDSALYLCASSLQGYTDTQYFGPGTRLTVL.

This clone appeared a few times. The chain employs TRBV5-1 and TRBJ1-1; no clear D gene. This CDR3 comprises 15 residues. From germline, CDR1 is SGHRS and CDR2 YFSETQ. V lost 4 bases and J lost 1, with 14 bases in between. Here the CDR3 DNA reads TGCGCCAGCAGCATAAACCAGGAGGGGAACACTGAAGCTTTCTTT. Its translation is CASSINQEGNTEAFF.

J is TRBJ2-1 and V is TRBV2, with TRBD1 matching over 8 bases. Trimming cost V 6 bases and J 4 bases; bases outside gene matches: 2. Germline CDR1 reads SNHLY; CDR2 reads FYNNEI. This CDR3 spans 13 amino acids. Here the CDR3 reads CASRGQGYNEQFF. The DNA of the CDR3 is TGTGCCAGCAGAGGACAGGGTTACAATGAGCAGTTCTTC.

This clone was seen only a few times. The genes are TRBV7-6 and TRBJ2-1; 12 bases map to TRBD2. This CDR3 region has 17 residues. The V gene's germline CDR1 is SGHVS and CDR2 FNYEAQ. Trimming took 5 bases from V and 0 from J; bases not matched to a gene: 5. CDR3 sequence reads: CASSLGLAGSSYNEQFF. In DNA form, the CDR3 reads TGTGCCAGCAGCCTGGGACTAGCGGGTAGCTCCTACAATGAGCAGTTCTTC. Variable domain in full (rest from reference TRBV7-6 and TRBJ2-1): GAGVSQSPRYKVTKRGQDVALRCDPISGHVSLYWYRQALGQGPEFLTYFNYEAQQDKSGLPNDRFSAERPEGSISTLTIQRTEQRDSAMYRCASSLGLAGSSYNEQFFGPGTRLTVL.

The V gene is TRBV27, the J gene TRBJ2-7, with unresolved D. Germline V gene sequence: CDR1 MNHEY, CDR2 SMNVEV (reference sequence). Trimming removed 0 bases from V and 6 bases from J, with 12 bases in between. The CDR3 has 14 residues. The CDR3 spells CASSLSSERREQYF. Here the CDR3 DNA reads TGTGCCAGCAGTTTATCGAGCGAGCGTCGCGAGCAGTACTTC.

This chain joins TRBV12-5 and TRBJ1-2; 9 nucleotides line up with TRBD1. V was pared by 7 bases and J by 4 bases, with 4 bases of the junction left unmatched. This CDR3 spans 13 amino acids. The germline CDR1 and CDR2 sequences are LGHNT and FRNRAP. The CDR3 DNA reads as TGTGCTAGTGCCCCGACAGGGGGCTATGGCTACACCTTC. Translating gives CASAPTGGYGYTF.